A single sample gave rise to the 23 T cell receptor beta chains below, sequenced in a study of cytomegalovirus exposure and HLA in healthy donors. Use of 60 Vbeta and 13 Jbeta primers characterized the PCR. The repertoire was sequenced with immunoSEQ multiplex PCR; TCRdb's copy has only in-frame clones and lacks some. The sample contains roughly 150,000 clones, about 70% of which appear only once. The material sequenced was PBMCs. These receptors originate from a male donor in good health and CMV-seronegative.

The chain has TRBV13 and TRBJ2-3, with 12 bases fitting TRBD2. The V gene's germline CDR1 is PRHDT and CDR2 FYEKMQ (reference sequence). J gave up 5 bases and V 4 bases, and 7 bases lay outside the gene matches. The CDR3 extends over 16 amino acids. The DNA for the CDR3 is TGTGCCAGCAGCTACGGACTAGCGGGGCGGGGAGATACGCAGTATTTT. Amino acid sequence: CASSYGLAGRGDTQYF.

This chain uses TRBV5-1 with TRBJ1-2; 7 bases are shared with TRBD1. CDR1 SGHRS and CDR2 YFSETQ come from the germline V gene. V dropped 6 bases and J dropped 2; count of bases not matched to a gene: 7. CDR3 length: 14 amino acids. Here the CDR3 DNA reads TGCGCCAGCAAACAGGGGACTCCGAACTATGGCTACACCTTC. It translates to CASKQGTPNYGYTF.

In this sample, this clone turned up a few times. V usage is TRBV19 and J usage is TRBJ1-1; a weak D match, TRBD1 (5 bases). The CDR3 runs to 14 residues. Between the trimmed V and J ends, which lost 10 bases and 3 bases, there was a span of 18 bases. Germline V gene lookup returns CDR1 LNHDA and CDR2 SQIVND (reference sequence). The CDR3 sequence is CATSLSGGYTEAFF. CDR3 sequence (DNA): TGTGCCACCTCCTTGAGCGGGGGGTACACTGAAGCTTTCTTT.

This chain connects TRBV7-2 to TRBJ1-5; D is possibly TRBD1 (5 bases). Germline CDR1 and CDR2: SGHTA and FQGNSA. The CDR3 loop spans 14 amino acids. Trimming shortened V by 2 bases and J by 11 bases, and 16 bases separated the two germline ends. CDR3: CASSLLDTVPTQHF. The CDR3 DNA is TGTGCCAGCAGCTTACTGGACACCGTTCCGACCCAGCATTTT.

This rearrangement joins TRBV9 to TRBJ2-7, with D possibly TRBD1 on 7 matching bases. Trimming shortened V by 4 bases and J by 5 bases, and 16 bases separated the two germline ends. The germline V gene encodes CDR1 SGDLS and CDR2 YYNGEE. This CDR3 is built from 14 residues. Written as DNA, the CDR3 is TGTGCCAGCAGCCCGCGGGACAGAGCCAACGAGCAGTACTTC. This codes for CASSPRDRANEQYF. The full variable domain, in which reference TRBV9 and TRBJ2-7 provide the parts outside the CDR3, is DSGVTQTPKHLITATGQRVTLRCSPRSGDLSVYWYQQSLDQGLQFLIQYYNGEERAKGNILERFSAQQFPDLHSELNLSSLELGDSALYFCASSPRDRANEQYFGPGTRLTVT.

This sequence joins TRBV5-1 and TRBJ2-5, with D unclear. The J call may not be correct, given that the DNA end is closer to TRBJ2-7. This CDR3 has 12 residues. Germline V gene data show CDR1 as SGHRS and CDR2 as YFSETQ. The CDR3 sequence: CASSPGRDEQYF. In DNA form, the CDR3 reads TGCGCCAGCAGCCCGGGTAGAGACGAGCAGTACTTC.

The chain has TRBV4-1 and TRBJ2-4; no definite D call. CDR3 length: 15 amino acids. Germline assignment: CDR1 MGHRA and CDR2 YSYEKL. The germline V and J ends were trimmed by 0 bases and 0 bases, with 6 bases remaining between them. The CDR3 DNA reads TGCGCCAGCAGCCAAGAGGAGTTAGCCAAAAACATTCAGTACTTC. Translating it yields CASSQEELAKNIQYF.

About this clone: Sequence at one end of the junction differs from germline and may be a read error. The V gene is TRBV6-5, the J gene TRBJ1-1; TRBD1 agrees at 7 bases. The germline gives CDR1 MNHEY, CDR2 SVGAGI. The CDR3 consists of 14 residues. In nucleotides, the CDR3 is TGTGCCAGCAGCACGGGACAGCCGAACACTGAAACTTTCTTT. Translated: CASSTGQPNTETFF.

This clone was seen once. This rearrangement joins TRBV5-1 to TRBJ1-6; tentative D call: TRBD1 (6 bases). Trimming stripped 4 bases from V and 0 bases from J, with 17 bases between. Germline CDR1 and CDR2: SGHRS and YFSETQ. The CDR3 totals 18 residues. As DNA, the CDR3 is TGCGCCAGCAGCCCGGACAGCTCTGGCAGCTCCTATAATTCACCCCTCCACTTT. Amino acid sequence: CASSPDSSGSSYNSPLHF.

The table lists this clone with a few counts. The CDR3 nucleotides are TGTGCCAGCAGCTTAACAGGACAGCCTCGTTATGGCTACACCTTC. Its translation: CASSLTGQPRYGYTF. The chain links TRBV7-9 to TRBJ1-2, with D tentatively TRBD1 (6 bases). This CDR3 is 15 amino acids long. The germline V and J ends were trimmed by 2 bases and 5 bases, with 15 bases remaining between them. Germline V lookup: CDR1 SEHNR, CDR2 FQNEAQ (reference sequence).

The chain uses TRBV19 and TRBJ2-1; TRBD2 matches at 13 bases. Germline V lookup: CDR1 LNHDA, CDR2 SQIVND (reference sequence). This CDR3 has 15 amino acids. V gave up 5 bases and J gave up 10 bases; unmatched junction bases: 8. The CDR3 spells CASSSRTSGRYEQFF. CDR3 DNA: TGTGCCAGTAGTTCCCGGACTAGCGGGAGATACGAGCAGTTCTTC.

CDR3 nucleotide sequence: TGTGCCAGCAGCCCTCCGAGTGATACGCAGTATTTT. Translating gives CASSPPSDTQYF. This chain connects TRBV7-2 to TRBJ2-3; unclear D gene. Looked up from germline, CDR1 is SGHTA and CDR2 is FQGNSA. The V end lost 5 bases, the J end lost 6 bases, and 9 bases lay between the germline ends. The CDR3 runs to 12 residues. The full variable domain, in which reference TRBV7-2 and TRBJ2-3 provide the parts outside the CDR3, is GAGVSQSPSNKVTEKGKDVELRCDPISGHTALYWYRQSLGQGLEFLIYFQGNSAPDKSGLPSDRFSAERTGGSVSTLTIQRTQQEDSAVYLCASSPPSDTQYFGPGTRLTVL.

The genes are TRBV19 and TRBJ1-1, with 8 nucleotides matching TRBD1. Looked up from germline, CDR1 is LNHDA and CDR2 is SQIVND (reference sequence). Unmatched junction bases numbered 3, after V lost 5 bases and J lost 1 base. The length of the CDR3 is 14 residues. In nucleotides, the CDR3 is TGTGCCAGTAGTTTTGGACAGGGGAACACTGAAGCTTTCTTT. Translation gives CASSFGQGNTEAFF.

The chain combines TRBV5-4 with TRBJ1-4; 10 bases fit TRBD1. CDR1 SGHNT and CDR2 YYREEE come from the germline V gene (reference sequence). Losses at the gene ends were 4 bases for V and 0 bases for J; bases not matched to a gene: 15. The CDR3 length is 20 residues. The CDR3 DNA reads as TGTGCCAGCAGCCCCCGGGGCGGACAGGGGGGTTTTGCAACTAATGAAAAACTGTTTTTT. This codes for CASSPRGGQGGFATNEKLFF.

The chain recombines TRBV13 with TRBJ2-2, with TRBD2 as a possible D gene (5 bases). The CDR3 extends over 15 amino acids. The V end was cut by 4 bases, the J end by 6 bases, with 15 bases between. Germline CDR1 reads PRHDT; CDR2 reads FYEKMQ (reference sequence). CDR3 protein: CASSSVLAFPGELFF. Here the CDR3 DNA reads TGTGCCAGCAGCTCCGTCCTAGCCTTCCCCGGGGAGCTGTTTTTT.

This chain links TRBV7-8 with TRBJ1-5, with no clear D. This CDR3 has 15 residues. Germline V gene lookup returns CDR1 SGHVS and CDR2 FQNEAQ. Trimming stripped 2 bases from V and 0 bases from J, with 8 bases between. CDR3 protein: CASSLQWYSNQPQHF. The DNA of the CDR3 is TGTGCCAGCAGCTTACAGTGGTATAGCAATCAGCCCCAGCATTTT.

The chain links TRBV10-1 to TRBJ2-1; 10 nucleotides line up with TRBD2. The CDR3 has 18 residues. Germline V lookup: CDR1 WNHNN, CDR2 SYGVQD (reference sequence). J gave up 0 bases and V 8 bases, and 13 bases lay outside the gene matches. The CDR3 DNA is TGCGCCAGCCAAAGGACTAGCGGAGCCCGGAGCTCCTACAATGAGCAGTTCTTC. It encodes CASQRTSGARSSYNEQFF.

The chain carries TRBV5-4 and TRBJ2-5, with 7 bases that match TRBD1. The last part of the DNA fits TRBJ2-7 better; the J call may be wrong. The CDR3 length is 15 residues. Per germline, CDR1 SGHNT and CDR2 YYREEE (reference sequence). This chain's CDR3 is CASSLGGDSSYEQYF. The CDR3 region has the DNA TGTGCCAGCAGCTTGGGTGGGGACAGCTCCTACGAGCAGTACTTC.

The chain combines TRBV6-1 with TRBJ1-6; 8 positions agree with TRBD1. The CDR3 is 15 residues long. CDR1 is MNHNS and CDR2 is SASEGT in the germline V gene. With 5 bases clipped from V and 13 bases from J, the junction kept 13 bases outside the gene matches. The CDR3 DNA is TGTGCCAGCAGTTCCGCCGGGACAGGAGAATCGCCCCTCCACTTT. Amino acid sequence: CASSSAGTGESPLHF.

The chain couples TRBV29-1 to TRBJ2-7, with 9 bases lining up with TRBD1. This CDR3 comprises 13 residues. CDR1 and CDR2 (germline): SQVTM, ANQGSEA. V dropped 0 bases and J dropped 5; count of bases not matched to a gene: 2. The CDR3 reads CSVEEGQGDEQYF. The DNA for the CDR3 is TGCAGCGTTGAAGAGGGACAGGGAGACGAGCAGTACTTC.

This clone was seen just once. CDR3 protein: CASSKLWAENQPQHF. CDR3 bases: TGCGCCAGCAGTAAGTTGTGGGCAGAGAATCAGCCCCAGCATTTT. The chain has TRBV4-3 and TRBJ1-5; D is unresolved. The length of the CDR3 is 15 residues. Trimming cost V 6 bases and J 4 bases, with 16 bases left between them. Per germline, CDR1 LGHNA and CDR2 YSLEER.

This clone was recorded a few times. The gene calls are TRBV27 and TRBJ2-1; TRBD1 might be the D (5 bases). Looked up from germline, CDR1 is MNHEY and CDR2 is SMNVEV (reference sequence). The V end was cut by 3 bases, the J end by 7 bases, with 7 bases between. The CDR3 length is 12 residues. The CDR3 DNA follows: TGTGCCAGCAGTTTGAAGGGGAATGAGCAGTTCTTC. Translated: CASSLKGNEQFF.

The CDR3 region is CASSPQTLTGKNTEAFF. CDR3 in DNA: TGTGCCAGCTCACCACAGACCCTGACAGGGAAGAACACTGAAGCTTTCTTT. V usage is TRBV18 and J usage is TRBJ1-1; TRBD1 agrees at 7 bases. Germline trimming cut 1 base from V and 1 base from J; bases unmatched to any gene: 9. The CDR3 sequence is 17 residues long. From germline, CDR1 is KGHSH and CDR2 LQKENI. The full variable domain, in which reference TRBV18 and TRBJ1-1 provide the parts outside the CDR3, is NAGVMQNPRHLVRRRGQEARLRCSPMKGHSHVYWYRQLPEEGLKFMVYLQKENIIDESGMPKERFSAEFPKEGPSILRIQQVVRGDSAAYFCASSPQTLTGKNTEAFFGQGTRLTVV.